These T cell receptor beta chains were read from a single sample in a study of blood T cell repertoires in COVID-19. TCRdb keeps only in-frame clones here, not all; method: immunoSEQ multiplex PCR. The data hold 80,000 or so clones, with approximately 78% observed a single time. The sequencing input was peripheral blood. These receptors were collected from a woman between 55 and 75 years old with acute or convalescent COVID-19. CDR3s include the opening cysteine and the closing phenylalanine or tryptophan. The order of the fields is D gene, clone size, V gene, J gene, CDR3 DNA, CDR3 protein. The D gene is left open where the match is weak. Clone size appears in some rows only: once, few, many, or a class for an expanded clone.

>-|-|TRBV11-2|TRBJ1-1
TGTGCCAGCAGCTTAGGGTCAGGGTTGTGGACTGAAGCTTTCTTT
CASSLGSGLWTEAFF
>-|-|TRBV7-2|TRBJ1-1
TGTGCCAGCAGCTCCCGGAGCATGAACACTGAAGCTTTCTTT
CASSSRSMNTEAFF
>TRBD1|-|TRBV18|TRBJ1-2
TGTGCCAGCTCACCACAGGGGACAGGTTCCTATGGCTACACCTTC
CASSPQGTGSYGYTF
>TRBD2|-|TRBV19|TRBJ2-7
TGTGCCAGTCAGAGGGAGGGCTCCTACGAGCAGTACTTC
CASQREGSYEQYF
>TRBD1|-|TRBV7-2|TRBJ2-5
TGTGCCAGCAGCCTGGGACAGGGACAAGAGACCCAGTACTTC
CASSLGQGQETQYF
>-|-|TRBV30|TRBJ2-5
TGTGCCTGGGGTAACAGGGTATTAGAAGAGACCCAGTACTTC
CAWGNRVLEETQYF
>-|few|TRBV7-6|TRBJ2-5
TGTGCCAGCAGCTTAGATGAGGGTAAAGAGACCCAGTACTTC
CASSLDEGKETQYF
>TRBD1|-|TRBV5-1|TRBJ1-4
TGCGCCAGCGGGACAGGACGGCGTAATGAAAAACTGTTTTTT
CASGTGRRNEKLFF
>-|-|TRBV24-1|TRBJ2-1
TGTGCCACCAGTGATCACTCCGGGAGACCTTACAATGAGCAGTTCTTC
CATSDHSGRPYNEQFF
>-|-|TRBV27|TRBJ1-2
TGTGCCAGCAGTCCCCTCTTGGGCAGGGGCCATGGCTACACCTTC
CASSPLLGRGHGYTF
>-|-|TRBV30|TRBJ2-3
TGTGCCTGGAGTGCAGGGTCAGATACGCAGTATTTT
CAWSAGSDTQYF
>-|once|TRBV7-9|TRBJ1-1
TGTGCCAGCAGCTTAACCGTGGTGGCAGGTGAAGCTTTCTTT
CASSLTVVAGEAFF
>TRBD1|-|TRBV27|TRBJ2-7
TGTGCCAGCAGCGACAGGGGGCTTGACGAGCAGTACTTC
CASSDRGLDEQYF
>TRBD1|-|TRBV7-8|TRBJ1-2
TGTGCCAGCAGCTTAGTAGTGGGACAGGGGGCTGCGAGAGGCTACACCTTC
CASSLVVGQGAARGYTF
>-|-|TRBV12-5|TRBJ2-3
TGTGCTAGTGGCCCTCCTCGGACAGATACGCAGTATTTT
CASGPPRTDTQYF
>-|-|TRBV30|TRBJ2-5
TGTGCCTGGAGAAGGGGGTGGGGGACCCAGTACTTC
CAWRRGWGTQYF
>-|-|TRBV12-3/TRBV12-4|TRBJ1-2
TGTGCCAGCAGTTTGCGGGGATTCAACGGCTACACCTTC
CASSLRGFNGYTF
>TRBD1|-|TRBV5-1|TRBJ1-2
TGCGCCAGCATTCCCTCTGGACCGTTTAACCCACGAACAGGGGGCGCTGATGGCTACACCTTC
CASIPSGPFNPRTGGADGYTF